The present T cell receptor beta chain was sequenced within a study of blood T cell repertoires in COVID-19. Participants came from some 26 US areas, aged about 18 to 89 years. Libraries were prepared by immunoSEQ multiplex PCR; TCRdb keeps only in-frame clonotypes and omits some of them. Of approximately 440,000 clones in the sample, about 90% were seen once. This CDR3 region has 17 residues. Trimming left V 3 bases short and J 0 bases short, with 15 bases between. Looked up from germline, CDR1 is MDHEN and CDR2 is SYDVKM. This chain links TRBV28 with TRBJ2-1; a weak D match, TRBD2 (5 bases). This receptor was identified in a woman younger than 30 who had recovered from COVID-19. Material for sequencing was PBMCs or T cells enriched from blood (not recorded which). The CDR3: CASSFISGESSYNEQFF. The CDR3 DNA sequence: TGTGCCAGCAGTTTCATAAGCGGTGAAAGCTCCTACAATGAGCAGTTCTTC.